This T cell receptor beta chain was profiled in a study of T-cell reconstitution after alpha-beta-depleted transplantation in children (dated by TCRdb to the mid-2010s). Regarding the research as a whole: Using TCR repertoire profiling, the study quantitatively followed how T-cell immune reconstitution unfolded in children after TCRalphabeta/CD19-depleted allogeneic hematopoietic cell transplantation.

The table lists this clonotype with a few counts. The antigen this receptor binds is unknown. Per-base quality was not reported, and no clone a single base away is much larger than it. Spanning cysteine to phenylalanine, the CDR3 consists of 13 amino acids. The DNA shown is the 39-base CDR3, in frame from base 1. Trimming at the junction amounts to 3 bases on V and 2 bases on J, and the germline ends lie 6 bases apart. As encoded in the germline V gene, CDR1 is SGHTA while CDR2 is FQGNSA. The library relied on PCR. TCRdb names Illumina HiSeq 2500 as the instrument used. TCR libraries were prepared with molecular barcoding, using unique molecular identifiers to normalize TCRbeta repertoire quantification. TCRdb trimmed the raw reads at Q25, called clones with MiXCR and kept productive beta chains. Merged by CDR3 protein, the rows form single entries marked with the most common genes and DNA. The sample profile shows over 200,000 distinct CDR3 sequences; under 9.5% of them were found once. The ten largest clones take up over 5.5% of the sample.

The source was PBMCs from the stem cell graft donor, collected from the stem cell graft. This clonotype was obtained from a human donor who donated a stem cell graft to a child with acute lymphoblastic leukemia. In this chain, TRBV7-2 is recombined with TRBJ2-3; the D segment cannot be called with confidence. The DNA sequence follows: TGTGCCAGCAGCTTTAGAATCACAGATACGCAGTATTTT. Its protein product is CASSFRITDTQYF. The variable domain in full, with residues beyond the CDR3 obtained from the reference TRBV7-2 and TRBJ2-3 genes, is GAGVSQSPSNKVTEKGKDVELRCDPISGHTALYWYRQSLGQGLEFLIYFQGNSAPDKSGLPSDRFSAERTGGSVSTLTIQRTQQEDSAVYLCASSFRITDTQYFGPGTRLTVL.